Following are 9 T cell receptor beta chains from one sample sequenced in a study of T-cell memory formation after mild COVID-19. MiXCR was run by TCRdb on the 5' RACE reads, yielding one entry per CDR3 protein. The sample lists almost 350,000 distinct CDR3 sequences; under 25% were seen once. The sequenced material came from PBMCs or a T cell subset sorted from them (not recorded which). These receptors originate from a man between 18 and 29 years old who had mild COVID-19 (a few samples of this study predate the infection). Cell type and time point are not known.

This clonotype turned up a few times. The chain carries TRBV7-2 and TRBJ2-1; D is unclear. Germline CDR1 SGHTA, CDR2 FQGNSA. The CDR3 extends over 12 amino acids. The V gene lost 10 bases and the J gene lost 4 bases, with 11 bases spanning the gap. As DNA, the CDR3 is TGTGCCATCCCCTCCTCATACAATGAGCAGTTCTTC. Translating it yields CAIPSSYNEQFF. Full variable domain (rest looked up from reference TRBV7-2 and TRBJ2-1): GAGVSQSPSNKVTEKGKDVELRCDPISGHTALYWYRQSLGQGLEFLIYFQGNSAPDKSGLPSDRFSAERTGGSVSTLTIQRTQQEDSAVYLCAIPSSYNEQFFGPGTRLTVL.

This clonotype was seen only a few times. The chain is built from TRBV5-1 and TRBJ1-1, with a weak D call TRBD1 (5 bases). Germline assignment: CDR1 SGHRS and CDR2 YFSETQ. The CDR3 is 18 amino acids. V was clipped by 4 bases and J by 3 bases, with 25 bases between them. This CDR3 is CASSRAHGGALGYTEAFF. The CDR3 DNA reads as TGCGCCAGCAGCCGAGCCCACGGAGGGGCGTTGGGATACACTGAAGCTTTCTTT.

This clonotype was counted between two and nine times. This chain connects TRBV5-1 to TRBJ2-5, with a possible D match to TRBD2 (6 bases). The CDR3 covers 15 residues. V shed 4 bases and J shed 3 bases, with 16 bases lying between them. Germline V gene sequence: CDR1 SGHRS, CDR2 YFSETQ. The CDR3 reads CASSLNPGTEETQYF. CDR3 in DNA: TGCGCCAGCAGCCTAAACCCCGGGACTGAAGAGACCCAGTACTTC.

This clonotype was found a few times. This chain joins TRBV20-1 and TRBJ2-2; 7 bases match TRBD1. The CDR3 covers 16 residues. With V trimmed by 6 bases and J by 5 bases, 15 bases remained unmatched. From germline, CDR1 is DFQATT and CDR2 SNEGSKA (reference sequence). The CDR3 loop reads CSASSGGLFETGELFF. In nucleotides, the CDR3 is TGCAGTGCGTCTTCAGGGGGTTTATTTGAAACCGGGGAGCTGTTTTTT.

The chain recombines TRBV7-9 with TRBJ1-3; maybe TRBD1 (5 bases). The CDR3 is 15 residues long. V dropped 5 bases and J dropped 4 bases, with 15 bases sitting between them. Germline V gives CDR1 SEHNR, CDR2 FQNEAQ (reference sequence). The chain's CDR3 is CASSPGLPMGNTIYF. CDR3 in DNA: TGTGCCAGCAGCCCGGGACTGCCTATGGGAAACACCATATATTTT. Full variable domain (remainder filled in from reference TRBV7-9 and TRBJ1-3): DTGVSQNPRHKITKRGQNVTFRCDPISEHNRLYWYRQTLGQGPEFLTYFQNEAQLEKSRLLSDRFSAERPKGSFSTLEIQRTEQGDSAMYLCASSPGLPMGNTIYFGEGSWLTVV.

This clonotype was seen ten or more times. The chain has TRBV5-1 and TRBJ2-3, with a weak D call TRBD1 (6 bases). Trimming stripped 3 bases from V and 3 bases from J, with 14 bases between. This CDR3 is 15 amino acids long. CDR1 is SGHRS and CDR2 is YFSETQ in the germline V gene. The CDR3 here is CASSSPPQGTDTQYF. The CDR3 DNA sequence: TGCGCCAGCAGCTCGCCCCCACAGGGAACAGATACGCAGTATTTT.

The sample holds many counts of this clonotype. V and J are TRBV7-2 and TRBJ1-5, with D possibly being TRBD1 (5 bases). Germline CDR1 reads SGHTA; CDR2 reads FQGNSA. The CDR3 contains 15 residues. V was clipped by 6 bases and J by 0 bases, with 12 bases between them. The CDR3 reads CASSLTGGSNQPQHF. In nucleotides, the CDR3 is TGTGCCAGCAGTCTGACGGGGGGTAGCAATCAGCCCCAGCATTTT.

The chain joins TRBV12-3 or TRBV12-4 to TRBJ2-7, with D hard to call. Trimming left V 6 bases short and J 7 bases short, with 10 bases between. The CDR3 runs to 11 residues. As DNA, the CDR3 is TGTGCCAGCAGCGCCGTCCGAGAGCAGTACTTC. Translated, it gives CASSAVREQYF.

This clonotype turned up a few times. The V gene is TRBV4-1, the J gene TRBJ2-3; D uncertain. This CDR3 region has 14 residues. Trimming left V 7 bases short and J 1 base short, with 12 bases between. CDR1 is MGHRA, CDR2 YSYEKL, per germline. In nucleotides, the CDR3 is TGCGCCAGCAAGGGCTCCACGGGCACAGATACGCAGTATTTT. Amino acids: CASKGSTGTDTQYF.